These 10 T cell receptor beta chains originate from one sample sequenced in a study of control samples from healthy donors and cancer patients. Profiling relied on immunoSEQ multiplex PCR, and the TCRdb table lists in-frame clones only, not all of them. The sample shows roughly 86,000 clones, 90% of them seen only once. The specimen was blood. All receptors derive from a woman between 18 and 30 years old in good health.

The gene calls are TRBV19 and TRBJ2-3; TRBD2 aligns across 7 bases. J was trimmed by 2 bases and V by 9 bases; bases with no gene match: 11. Germline V gene lookup returns CDR1 LNHDA and CDR2 SQIVND (reference sequence). The CDR3 totals 15 residues. The DNA of the CDR3 is TGTGCCAGCGACCAGCGGGGAGCCCCCACAGATACGCAGTATTTT. It translates to CASDQRGAPTDTQYF. Using reference TRBV19 and TRBJ2-3 for the parts outside the CDR3, the full variable domain is DGGITQSPKYLFRKEGQNVTLSCEQNLNHDAMYWYRQDPGQGLRLIYYSQIVNDFQKGDIAEGYSVSREKKESFPLTVTSAQKNPTAFYLCASDQRGAPTDTQYFGPGTRLTVL.

The gene calls are TRBV2 and TRBJ2-4, with 7 bases aligning to TRBD1. This CDR3 comprises 15 residues. Unmatched junction bases numbered 7, after V lost 8 bases and J lost 0 bases. Germline CDR1 is SNHLY and CDR2 is FYNNEI. The DNA for the CDR3 is TGTGCCAGCCGGGGACAGAATATAGCCAAAAACATTCAGTACTTC. Translating gives CASRGQNIAKNIQYF. The variable domain in full, completed from reference TRBV2 and TRBJ2-4, reads EPEVTQTPSHQVTQMGQEVILRCVPISNHLYFYWYRQILGQKVEFLVSFYNNEISEKSEIFDDQFSVERPDGSNFTLKIRSTKLEDSAMYFCASRGQNIAKNIQYFGAGTRLSVL.

The chain employs TRBV7-6 and TRBJ1-3; tentatively, D is TRBD1 (6 bases). Trimming pared 5 bases from V and 11 bases from J, leaving 16 bases between. The CDR3 length is 13 residues. The germline gives CDR1 SGHVS, CDR2 FNYEAQ. CDR3 DNA sequence: TGTGCCAGCAGCCAAAGGGTGGGGGGGCCCATATATTTT. Encoded protein: CASSQRVGGPIYF.

The V gene is TRBV19, the J gene TRBJ2-5; no reliable D call. Germline V gene lookup returns CDR1 LNHDA and CDR2 SQIVND (reference sequence). Deletions cut 4 bases from V and 2 bases from J, with 17 bases between. CDR3 length equals 16 residues. The CDR3 nucleotides read TGTGCCAGTAGTAGGACCATCGTGGGATTACAAGAGACCCAGTACTTC. Encoded protein: CASSRTIVGLQETQYF.

This chain joins TRBV11-3 and TRBJ2-6; possibly TRBD1 for D (5 bases). CDR3 length: 19 amino acids. Trimming stripped 4 bases from V and 0 bases from J, with 19 bases between. Germline V gives CDR1 SGHNT, CDR2 YENEEA. CDR3 DNA: TGTGCCAGCAGCTATATGGCTATAGGGGCCAGCTCTGGGGCCAACGTCCTGACTTTC. Translated, it gives CASSYMAIGASSGANVLTF.

DNA of the CDR3: TGTGCCAGCAGCTTAGGGGGGGACAGGGTGGAGGGCTACACCTTC. It translates to CASSLGGDRVEGYTF. This sequence joins TRBV7-2 and TRBJ1-2, with 9 bases lining up with TRBD1. This CDR3 region has 15 residues. CDR1 and CDR2 (germline): SGHTA, FQGNSA. V trimming: 1 base; J trimming: 8 bases; junction bases outside the gene matches: 8. Using reference TRBV7-2 and TRBJ1-2 for the parts outside the CDR3, the full variable domain is GAGVSQSPSNKVTEKGKDVELRCDPISGHTALYWYRQSLGQGLEFLIYFQGNSAPDKSGLPSDRFSAERTGGSVSTLTIQRTQQEDSAVYLCASSLGGDRVEGYTFGSGTRLTVV.

V is TRBV12-5 and J is TRBJ1-1; 8 positions agree with TRBD1. Trimming took 8 bases from V and 4 from J; bases not matched to a gene: 9. Germline CDR1 and CDR2: LGHNT and FRNRAP. This CDR3 has 14 residues. Here the CDR3 DNA reads TGTGCTAGTATTCTAACAGGGGGTAGCACTGAAGCTTTCTTT. Translated, it gives CASILTGGSTEAFF.

The chain carries TRBV7-8 and TRBJ1-5, with a tentative D call TRBD1 (6 bases). In germline, CDR1 is SGHVS, CDR2 FQNEAQ. This CDR3 has 17 residues. V shed 5 bases and J shed 2 bases, with 19 bases lying between them. DNA of the CDR3: TGTGCCAGCAGCCCAAGGACGGACAGTGGGCGCAATCAGCCCCAGCATTTT. It specifies CASSPRTDSGRNQPQHF.

The chain employs TRBV19 and TRBJ1-5; D remains unclear. Trimming took off 1 base at V and 5 bases at J, with 9 bases between the two ends. CDR3 size: 14 residues. CDR1 and CDR2 (germline): LNHDA, SQIVND (reference sequence). The CDR3 sequence: CASSIVLWDQPQHF. The CDR3 DNA follows: TGTGCCAGTAGTATAGTGTTGTGGGATCAGCCCCAGCATTTT. The entire variable domain, with the rest obtained from reference TRBV19 and TRBJ1-5, is as follows: DGGITQSPKYLFRKEGQNVTLSCEQNLNHDAMYWYRQDPGQGLRLIYYSQIVNDFQKGDIAEGYSVSREKKESFPLTVTSAQKNPTAFYLCASSIVLWDQPQHFGDGTRLSIL.

V usage is TRBV10-2 and J usage is TRBJ1-1; TRBD1 matches 9 bases. This CDR3 comprises 15 residues. With V trimmed by 0 bases and J by 5 bases, 4 bases remained unmatched. Germline values: CDR1 WSHSY, CDR2 SAAADI. The CDR3 sequence is CASSESRTGVTEAFF. The CDR3, as DNA: TGCGCCAGCAGTGAGTCGAGGACAGGGGTTACTGAAGCTTTCTTT.